The source of this TCR beta chain is a study of glioma-infiltrating T cells after dendritic cell vaccination. Time point of the sample: after dendritic cell vaccination, including at tumor progression/relapse. The CDR3 is 15 amino acids. Germline V CDR1 and CDR2: MDHEN, SYDVKM. The V segment lost 5 bases and the J segment 2 bases; nucleotides outside the gene matches: 8. Using immunoSEQ multiplex PCR, the repertoire was profiled, and TCRdb retains in-frame clones only, with some absent. The sample has 20,000 to 30,000 clones; 85% to 90% are singletons. The chain is built from TRBV28 and TRBJ1-2, with 7 bases matching TRBD1. This sequence was found in a human donor with glioblastoma. Material: blood, obtained after dendritic cell vaccination. CDR3 region: CASSPGGRTNYGYTF. As DNA, the CDR3 is TGTGCCAGCAGTCCAGGGGGGAGGACGAACTATGGCTACACCTTC.